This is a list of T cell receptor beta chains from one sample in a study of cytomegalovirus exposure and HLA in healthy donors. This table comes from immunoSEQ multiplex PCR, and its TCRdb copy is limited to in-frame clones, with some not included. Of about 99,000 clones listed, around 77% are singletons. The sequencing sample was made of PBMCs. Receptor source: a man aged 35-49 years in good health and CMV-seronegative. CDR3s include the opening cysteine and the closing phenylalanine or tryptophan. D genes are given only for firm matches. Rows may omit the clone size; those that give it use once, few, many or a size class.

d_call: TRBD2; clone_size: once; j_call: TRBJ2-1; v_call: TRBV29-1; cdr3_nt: TGCAGCGTTAGGCGGGAGGGCTTATACAATGAGCAGTTCTTC; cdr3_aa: CSVRREGLYNEQFF
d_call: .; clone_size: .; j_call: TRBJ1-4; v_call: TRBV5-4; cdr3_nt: TGTGCCAGCAGCTTGGCTTCTAATGAAAAACTGTTTTTT; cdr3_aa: CASSLASNEKLFF
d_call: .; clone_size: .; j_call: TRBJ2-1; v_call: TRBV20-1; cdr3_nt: TGCAGTGCTAGTCCGGACAATGAGCAGTTCTTC; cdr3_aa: CSASPDNEQFF
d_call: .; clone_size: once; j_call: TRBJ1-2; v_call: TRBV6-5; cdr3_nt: TGTGCCAGCAGTTACTCGACGGGAGGGCTAAAGGGCTACACCTTC; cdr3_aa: CASSYSTGGLKGYTF
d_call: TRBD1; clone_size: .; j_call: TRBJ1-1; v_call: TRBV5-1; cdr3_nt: TGCGCCAGCAGCTTGGGTGACAGGGGGCGCACTGAAGCTTTCTTT; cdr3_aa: CASSLGDRGRTEAFF
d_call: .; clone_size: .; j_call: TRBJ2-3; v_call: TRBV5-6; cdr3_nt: TGTGCCAGCACCCGATCCCGATCCCGGAGCGCAGATACGCAGTATTTT; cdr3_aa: CASTRSRSRSADTQYF
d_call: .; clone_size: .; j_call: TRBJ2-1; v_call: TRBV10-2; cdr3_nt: TGCGCCAGCAGTGAGTCGAAGACTAAGAGACACAATGAGCAGTTCTTC; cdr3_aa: CASSESKTKRHNEQFF
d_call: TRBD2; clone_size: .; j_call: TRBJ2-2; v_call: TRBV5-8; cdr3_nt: TGTGCCAGCAGCCGACCCCCGGGAGCGGGAGGGCAGGCCGGGGAGCTGTTTTTT; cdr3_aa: CASSRPPGAGGQAGELFF
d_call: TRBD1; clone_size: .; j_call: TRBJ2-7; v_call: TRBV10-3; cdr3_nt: TGTGCCATCGGGACAGGGGATTACGAGCAGTACTTC; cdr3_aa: CAIGTGDYEQYF
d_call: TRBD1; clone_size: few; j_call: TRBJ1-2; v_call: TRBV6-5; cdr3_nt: TGTGCCAGCAGTTACAGGGACAGGGGGCACTATGGCTACACCTTC; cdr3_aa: CASSYRDRGHYGYTF
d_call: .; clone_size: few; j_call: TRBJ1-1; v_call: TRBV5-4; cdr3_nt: TGTGCCAGCAGCCCCATAAACGGAGGCACTGAAGCTTTCTTT; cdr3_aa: CASSPINGGTEAFF
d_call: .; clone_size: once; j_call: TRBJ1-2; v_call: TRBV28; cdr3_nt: TGTGCCAGCAGATTCGACAGCATAAGCGTCTACACCTTC; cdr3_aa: CASRFDSISVYTF
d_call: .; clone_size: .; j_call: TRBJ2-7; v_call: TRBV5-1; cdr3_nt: TGCGCCAGCAGGATGCAAGACACGTCAGAGCAGTACTTC; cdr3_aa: CASRMQDTSEQYF
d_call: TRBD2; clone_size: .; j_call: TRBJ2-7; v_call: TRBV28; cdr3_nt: TGTGCCAGCAGTCGCAATAGCGGGGGCACGTACGAGCAGTACTTC; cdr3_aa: CASSRNSGGTYEQYF
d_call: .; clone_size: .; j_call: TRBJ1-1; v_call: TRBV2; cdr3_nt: TGTGCCAGCATGCGAACCAACCCGGGGGAAGCTTTCTTT; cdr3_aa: CASMRTNPGEAFF
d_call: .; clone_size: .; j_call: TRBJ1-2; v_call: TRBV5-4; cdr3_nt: TGTGCCAGCAGCTTCGGTGGCAGGGGACCCGACTACTATGGCTACACCTTC; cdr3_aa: CASSFGGRGPDYYGYTF
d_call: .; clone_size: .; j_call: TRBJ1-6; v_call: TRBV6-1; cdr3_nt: TGTGCCAGCAGACAGAGCTCCTATAATTCACCCCTCCACTTT; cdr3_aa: CASRQSSYNSPLHF
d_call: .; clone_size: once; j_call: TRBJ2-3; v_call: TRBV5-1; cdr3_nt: TGCGCCAGCAGCTTGATCCGGGGGAGCACAGATACGCAGTATTTT; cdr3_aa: CASSLIRGSTDTQYF
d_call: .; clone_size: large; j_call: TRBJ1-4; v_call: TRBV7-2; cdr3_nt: TGTGCCAGCAGCTTAACCTACAGGGAAGATGAAAAACTGTTTTTT; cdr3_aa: CASSLTYREDEKLFF
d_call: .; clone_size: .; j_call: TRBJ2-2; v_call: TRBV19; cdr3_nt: TGTGCCACTGGGGCAGCGAACACCGGGGAGCTGTTTTTT; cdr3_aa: CATGAANTGELFF
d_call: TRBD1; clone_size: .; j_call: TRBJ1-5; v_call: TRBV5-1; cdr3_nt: TGCGCCAGCAGCTGGGGACAGGGGAATCAGCCCCAGCATTTT; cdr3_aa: CASSWGQGNQPQHF
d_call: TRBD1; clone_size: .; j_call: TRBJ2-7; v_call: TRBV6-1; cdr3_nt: TGTGCCAGCAGTGAAGGGACAGGGGGAGGCTACGAGCAGTACTTC; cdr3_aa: CASSEGTGGGYEQYF
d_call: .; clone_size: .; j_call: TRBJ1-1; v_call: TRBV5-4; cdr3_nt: TGTGCCAGCAGCTTGGACAGCCCTAGGGGGAACACTGAAGCTTTCTTT; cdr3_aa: CASSLDSPRGNTEAFF
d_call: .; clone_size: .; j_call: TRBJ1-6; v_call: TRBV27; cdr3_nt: TGTGCCAGCAGTGATGAGCGGGACGGGGGAAATTCACCCCTCCACTTT; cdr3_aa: CASSDERDGGNSPLHF
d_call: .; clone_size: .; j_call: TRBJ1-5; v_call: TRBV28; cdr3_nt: TGTGCCAGCATCTGGGGGACAAATCAGCCCCAGCATTTT; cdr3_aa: CASIWGTNQPQHF
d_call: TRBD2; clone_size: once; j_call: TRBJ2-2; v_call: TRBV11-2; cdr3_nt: TGTGCCAGCAGCTTAGATGGCGGGAGGTTCACCGGGGAGCTGTTTTTT; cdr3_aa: CASSLDGGRFTGELFF
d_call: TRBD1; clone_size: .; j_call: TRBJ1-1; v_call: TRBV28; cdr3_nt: TGTGCCAGCAGTGACCCGCAGGGGGCCACTGAAGCTTTCTTT; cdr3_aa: CASSDPQGATEAFF
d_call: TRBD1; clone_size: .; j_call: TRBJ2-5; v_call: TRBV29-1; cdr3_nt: TGCAGCGTTGGGCAGGGGGTTGAGACCCAGTACTTC; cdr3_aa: CSVGQGVETQYF
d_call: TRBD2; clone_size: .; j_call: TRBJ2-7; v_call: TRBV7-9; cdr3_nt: TGTGCCAGCAGCTTAGGACTAGCGGGGGGGTACGAGCAGTACTTC; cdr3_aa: CASSLGLAGGYEQYF
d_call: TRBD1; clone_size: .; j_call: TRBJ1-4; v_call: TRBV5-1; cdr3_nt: TGCGCCAGCAGCCCACAGGGGGCAATTGGTGAAAAACTGTTTTTT; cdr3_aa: CASSPQGAIGEKLFF
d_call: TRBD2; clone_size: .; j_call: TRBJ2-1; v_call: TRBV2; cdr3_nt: TGTGCCAGCAGGAAACTAGCGGGTGTGAACAATGAGCAGTTCTTC; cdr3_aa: CASRKLAGVNNEQFF
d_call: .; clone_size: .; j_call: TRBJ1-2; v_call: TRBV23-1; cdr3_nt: TGCGCCAGCAGTCGAGGGGGAGGCTACACCTTC; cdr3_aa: CASSRGGGYTF
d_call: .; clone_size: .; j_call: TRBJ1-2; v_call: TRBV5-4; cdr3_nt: TGTGCCAGCAGCTTGGGGGCAGGCTACACCTTC; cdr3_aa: CASSLGAGYTF
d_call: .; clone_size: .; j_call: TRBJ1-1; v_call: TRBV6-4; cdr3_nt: TGTGCCAGCAGCGTAGGGGCGAACACTGAAGCTTTCTTT; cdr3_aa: CASSVGANTEAFF
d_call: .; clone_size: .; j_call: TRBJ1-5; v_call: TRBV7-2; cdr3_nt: TGTGCCAGCAGCTTATCGTCTGGCAATCAGCCCCAGCATTTT; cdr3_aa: CASSLSSGNQPQHF
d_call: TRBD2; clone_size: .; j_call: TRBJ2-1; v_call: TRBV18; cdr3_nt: TGTGCCAGCTCACCACGAGGCGTTCGAGCGGGGGGTGATGAGCAGTTCTTC; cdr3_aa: CASSPRGVRAGGDEQFF
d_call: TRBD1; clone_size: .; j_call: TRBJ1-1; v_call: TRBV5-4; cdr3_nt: TGTGCCAGCAGCTTGGCCCCTGGGACAGCTGAGAACACTGAAGCTTTCTTT; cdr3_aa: CASSLAPGTAENTEAFF
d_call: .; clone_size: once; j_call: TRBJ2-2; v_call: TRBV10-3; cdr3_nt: TGTGCCATCAGTGAGATCGAGGGAACCACTAACACCGGGGAGCTGTTTTTT; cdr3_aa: CAISEIEGTTNTGELFF
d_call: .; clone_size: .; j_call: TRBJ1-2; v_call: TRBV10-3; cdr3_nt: TGTGCCATCAGTGATGCAGGGGTCAACTATGGCTACACCTTC; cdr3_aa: CAISDAGVNYGYTF
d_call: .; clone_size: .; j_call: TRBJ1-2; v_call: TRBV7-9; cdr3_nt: TGTGCCAGCAGCTTAGCGTCGGGGAACTATGGCTACACCTTC; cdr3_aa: CASSLASGNYGYTF
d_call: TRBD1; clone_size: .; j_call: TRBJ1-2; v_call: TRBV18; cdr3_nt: TGTGCCAGCTCACCAATCGGGACAGGGAGGGATGGCTACACCTTC; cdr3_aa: CASSPIGTGRDGYTF
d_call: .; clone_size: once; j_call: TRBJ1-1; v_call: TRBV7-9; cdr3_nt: TGTGCCAGCAGCTTAGCCGGGTCCATGAACACTGAAGCTTTCTTT; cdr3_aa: CASSLAGSMNTEAFF
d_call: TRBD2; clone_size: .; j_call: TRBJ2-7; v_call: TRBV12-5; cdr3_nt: TGTGCTAGTGGTTTGGTAAGACTAGCGGGGGGGCCCGAGCAGTACTTC; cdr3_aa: CASGLVRLAGGPEQYF
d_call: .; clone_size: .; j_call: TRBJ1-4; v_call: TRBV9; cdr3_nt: TGTGCCAGCAGCGTAAGGACGGGAGCAACTAATGAAAAACTGTTTTTT; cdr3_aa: CASSVRTGATNEKLFF
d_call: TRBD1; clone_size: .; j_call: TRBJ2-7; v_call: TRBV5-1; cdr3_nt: TGCGCCAGCAGCTCTACAGGGGCCTACGAGCAGTACTTC; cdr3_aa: CASSSTGAYEQYF
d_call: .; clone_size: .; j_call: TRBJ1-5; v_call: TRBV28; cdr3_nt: TGTGCCAGCAGTTTTGAGGCGAATCAGCCCCAGCATTTT; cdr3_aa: CASSFEANQPQHF
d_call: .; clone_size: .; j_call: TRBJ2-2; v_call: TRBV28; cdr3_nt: TGTGCCAGCCGTCGGAGCGGGGAGCTGTTTTTT; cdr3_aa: CASRRSGELFF
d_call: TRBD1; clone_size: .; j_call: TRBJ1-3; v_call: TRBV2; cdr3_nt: TGTGCCAGCAGTAATAAGGACAGGGCGGGAAACACCATATATTTT; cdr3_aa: CASSNKDRAGNTIYF
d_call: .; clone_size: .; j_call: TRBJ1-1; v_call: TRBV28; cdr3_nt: TGTGCCAGCAGTTTGGGCAGGGAGAACACTGAAGCTTTCTTT; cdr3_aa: CASSLGRENTEAFF
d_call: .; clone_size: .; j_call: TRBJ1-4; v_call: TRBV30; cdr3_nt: TGTGCCTGGAGTGTACAGGAACATGAAAAACTGTTTTTT; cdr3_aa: CAWSVQEHEKLFF
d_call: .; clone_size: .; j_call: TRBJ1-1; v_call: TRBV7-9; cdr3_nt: TGTGCCAGCAGCTACGTTATAGGGGCCAACACTGAAGCTTTCTTT; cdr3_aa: CASSYVIGANTEAFF
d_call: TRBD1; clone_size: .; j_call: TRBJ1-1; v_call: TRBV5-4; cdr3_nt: TGTGCCAGCAGACAGGGGGACACTGAAGCTTTCTTT; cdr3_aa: CASRQGDTEAFF
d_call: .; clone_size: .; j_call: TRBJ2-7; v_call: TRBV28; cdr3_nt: TGTGCCAGCAGATCACCGGACGCAACCGGGACAACCTACGAGCAGTACTTC; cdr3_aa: CASRSPDATGTTYEQYF
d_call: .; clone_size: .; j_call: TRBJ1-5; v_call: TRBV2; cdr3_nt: TGTGCCAGCAGGTCCGAGTCTAATCAGCCCCAGCATTTT; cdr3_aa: CASRSESNQPQHF